The clone carrying this T cell receptor beta chain was seen just once. Its specificity is unknown. V was shortened by 7 bases and J by 6 bases, with 10 bases between the two germline ends. The germline gives CDR1 DFQATT, CDR2 SNEGSKA (reference sequence). CDR3 length: 10 residues. These data originate in a study of T cells in localized non-small cell lung cancer. The method was immunoSEQ multiplex PCR; TCRdb's version includes in-frame clones alone and lacks a portion of them. The table has about 33,000 clones, over 85% seen once. Findings and caveats of the study: Uninvolved neighboring lung showed the greatest T cell clonality, exceeding tumor.

Sample: peripheral blood, taken before any cancer treatment. The source is an older female donor with stage I lung adenocarcinoma. The chain couples TRBV20-1 to TRBJ2-7; D could derive from TRBD1 or TRBD2 (5 bases each). The CDR3 protein is CSGDQGEQYV. The CDR3, as DNA: TGCAGTGGGGACCAGGGCGAGCAGTACGTC.